These T cell receptor beta chains were read from a single sample in a study of blood T cells in healthy people across ages. In TCRdb, the 5' RACE reads were re-called with MiXCR into one record per CDR3 protein. The sample yields hundreds of thousands of distinct CDR3 sequences, more than 50% seen once. The sample taken for sequencing was blood. The receptors derive from a middle-aged man in good health. Each CDR3 is given with its conserved first and last residue. Fields, in order: D gene, V gene, J gene, clone size, CDR3 protein, CDR3 DNA. D genes are given only for firm matches. Clone sizes are given selectively: once, few, many, or a class where the clone is expanded.

-	TRBV28	TRBJ2-5	-	CASTPIAQGWETQYF	TGTGCCAGCACCCCGATCGCCCAGGGGTGGGAGACCCAGTACTTC
-	TRBV20-1	TRBJ2-5	-	CSALTGVSGQETQYF	TGCAGTGCCTTAACTGGAGTCTCTGGTCAAGAGACCCAGTACTTC
TRBD1	TRBV6-1	TRBJ2-5	-	CASSGDRGRQYF	TGTGCCAGCAGTGGGGACAGGGGGCGGCAGTACTTC
-	TRBV4-1	TRBJ2-7	-	CASSQNPGDLSYNEQYF	TGCGCCAGCAGCCAAAATCCAGGGGATCTCTCCTACAATGAGCAGTACTTC
-	TRBV28	TRBJ2-7	-	CASRDTGLLSYEQYF	TGTGCCAGCAGAGATACAGGGTTACTCTCCTACGAGCAGTACTTC
-	TRBV20-1	TRBJ1-2	-	CSASVPLDYGYTF	TGCAGTGCTAGCGTTCCCTTAGACTATGGCTACACCTTC
TRBD2	TRBV10-3	TRBJ2-3	few	CAISDPTSGIDTQYF	TGTGCCATCAGTGATCCGACTAGCGGGATTGATACGCAGTATTTT
-	TRBV6-6	TRBJ2-7	-	CASSYSTPGRGLHEQYF	TGTGCCAGCAGTTACTCGACCCCAGGACGGGGGTTACACGAGCAGTACTTC
-	TRBV10-3	TRBJ2-1	-	CAISEAHLRDEQFF	TGTGCCATCAGTGAGGCGCACCTAAGGGATGAGCAGTTCTTC
-	TRBV6-1	TRBJ1-4	-	CASTRAGIEFNEKLFF	TGTGCCAGCACCCGGGCGGGGATAGAGTTTAATGAAAAACTGTTTTTT
-	TRBV27	TRBJ1-6	-	CASRSRTISPLHF	TGTGCCAGCAGGAGCAGGACCATTTCACCCCTCCACTTT
-	TRBV20-1	TRBJ2-5	-	CSAQDRSGAGETQYF	TGCAGTGCTCAAGATCGTTCGGGGGCCGGGGAGACCCAGTACTTC
TRBD1	TRBV10-3	TRBJ2-7	-	CAITQTGGYEQYF	TGTGCCATCACCCAGACAGGGGGCTACGAGCAGTACTTC
-	TRBV15	TRBJ2-5	-	CATSRPQETQYF	TGTGCCACCAGCAGACCTCAAGAGACCCAGTACTTC
-	TRBV15	TRBJ2-3	-	CATSRDFIDTQYF	TGTGCCACCAGCAGAGATTTTATCGATACGCAGTATTTT
TRBD2	TRBV20-1	TRBJ2-3	once	CSARDPAGLRDTQYF	TGCAGTGCTAGAGATCCAGCGGGACTTAGAGATACGCAGTATTTT
-	TRBV5-4	TRBJ1-2	-	CASSLVDTNYGYTF	TGTGCCAGCAGCTTGGTTGACACCAACTATGGCTACACCTTC
-	TRBV28	TRBJ1-5	-	CASSPRGLKNQPQHF	TGTGCCAGCAGCCCCCGGGGCCTTAAAAATCAGCCCCAGCATTTT
-	TRBV20-1	TRBJ2-3	few	CSARDPGRGDTDTQYF	TGCAGTGCTAGAGATCCGGGGAGGGGGGATACAGATACGCAGTATTTT
TRBD1	TRBV7-9	TRBJ1-5	-	CASSSEAGGSKPQHF	TGTGCCAGCAGCTCAGAGGCAGGGGGAAGTAAGCCCCAGCATTTT
-	TRBV7-9	TRBJ1-1	-	CASSLGSLTNTEAFF	TGTGCCAGCAGCTTAGGGTCTCTTACCAACACTGAAGCTTTCTTT
TRBD2	TRBV27	TRBJ2-7	few	CASTEGSGKYEQYF	TGTGCCAGCACTGAGGGTAGCGGGAAGTACGAGCAGTACTTC
TRBD1	TRBV7-9	TRBJ1-2	-	CASSSGTEPYGYTF	TGTGCCAGCAGCTCCGGGACAGAACCCTATGGCTACACCTTC
-	TRBV11-1	TRBJ2-6	-	CASSSSRADSGANVLTF	TGTGCCAGCAGCTCCTCCCGGGCAGACTCTGGGGCCAACGTCCTGACTTTC
TRBD2	TRBV5-8	TRBJ2-3	-	CASSLISGGTDTQYF	TGTGCCAGCAGTCTTATTAGCGGGGGCACAGATACGCAGTATTTT
-	TRBV10-3	TRBJ1-1	-	CATSGHPNTEAFF	TGTGCCACCTCGGGACATCCGAACACTGAAGCTTTCTTT
TRBD1	TRBV20-1	TRBJ2-4	-	CSAIPGNRGNIQYF	TGCAGTGCTATTCCGGGGAACAGGGGAAACATTCAGTACTTC
-	TRBV20-1	TRBJ1-1	-	CSAIRDTGAFF	TGCAGTGCTATTCGAGACACTGGAGCTTTCTTT
-	TRBV20-1	TRBJ2-5	-	CSARDPTGQETQYF	TGCAGTGCTAGAGATCCCACAGGACAAGAGACCCAGTACTTC
TRBD1	TRBV5-4	TRBJ2-1	-	CASSLGQENEQFF	TGTGCCAGCAGTTTGGGACAGGAAAATGAGCAGTTCTTC
-	TRBV20-1	TRBJ2-7	-	CGASVLGSGQYF	TGCGGTGCTAGTGTGTTGGGGTCCGGGCAGTACTTC
-	TRBV21-1	TRBJ2-5	few	CASPPRYF	TGTGCCAGCCCCCCCCGGTACTTC
-	TRBV5-1	TRBJ2-2	-	CASSWLGLDIGELFF	TGCGCCAGCAGCTGGCTGGGGCTTGACATCGGGGAGCTGTTTTTT
-	TRBV11-2	TRBJ1-1	-	CASSSIRTSNTEAFF	TGTGCCAGCAGCTCAATCCGGACCTCGAACACTGAAGCTTTCTTT
TRBD2	TRBV20-1	TRBJ2-3	-	CSAPFSGGLDLDTQYF	TGCAGTGCTCCTTTTTCGGGAGGCCTTGATCTAGATACGCAGTATTTT
-	TRBV5-4	TRBJ1-3	-	CASSPDVLTGNTIYF	TGTGCCAGCAGCCCGGACGTACTAACGGGAAACACCATATATTTT
TRBD1	TRBV6-6	TRBJ2-7	-	CASSYLQGVGYEQYF	TGTGCCAGCAGTTACCTGCAGGGGGTAGGCTACGAGCAGTACTTC
TRBD1	TRBV27	TRBJ1-2	-	CASRRQGSGYTF	TGTGCCAGCAGGCGACAGGGAAGTGGCTACACCTTC
-	TRBV14	TRBJ2-2	-	CASSRDLDTGELFF	TGTGCCAGCAGCCGGGATCTCGACACCGGGGAGCTGTTTTTT
TRBD1	TRBV12-3/TRBV12-4	TRBJ1-2	-	CATTAAGTDDGYTF	TGTGCCACCACAGCGGCCGGGACAGATGACGGCTACACCTTC
-	TRBV7-9	TRBJ2-1	many	CASSLVLGAGANEQFF	TGTGCCAGCAGTTTAGTCCTCGGGGCAGGGGCAAATGAGCAGTTCTTC
-	TRBV6-6	TRBJ2-2	-	CAITSSGELFF	TGTGCCATCACGAGCTCCGGGGAGCTGTTTTTT
TRBD1	TRBV19	TRBJ2-3	few	CASRFKPGQATGGDTQYF	TGTGCCAGCCGATTTAAACCTGGACAGGCTACAGGGGGAGATACGCAGTATTTT
-	TRBV27	TRBJ2-7	few	CASSPYVTGLTYEQYF	TGTGCCAGCAGCCCGTACGTGACAGGCCTTACCTACGAGCAGTACTTC
TRBD1	TRBV2	TRBJ1-4	-	CASRPETGSEKLFF	TGTGCCAGCAGGCCCGAGACAGGGAGTGAAAAACTGTTTTTT
-	TRBV6-2/TRBV6-3	TRBJ1-5	-	CDSNRHGNQPQHF	TGTGACAGCAATAGGCACGGGAATCAGCCCCAGCATTTT
-	TRBV20-1	TRBJ2-7	-	CSARDISQNRIRPGEQYF	TGCAGTGCTAGAGATATATCACAGAACAGGATACGGCCTGGCGAGCAGTACTTC
-	TRBV12-3/TRBV12-4	TRBJ1-2	few	CASSSAYGYTF	TGTGCCAGCAGTTCGGCCTATGGCTACACCTTC
TRBD1	TRBV28	TRBJ2-4	once	CASSFRDRVGKRLAKNIQYF	TGTGCCAGCAGTTTCAGAGACAGGGTCGGGAAAAGGCTAGCCAAAAACATTCAGTACTTC
-	TRBV7-9	TRBJ2-5	-	CASSFGRTNEQYF	TGTGCCAGCAGCTTCGGACGGACCAATGAGCAGTACTTC
-	TRBV2	TRBJ1-1	-	CATFGQGIMEAFF	TGTGCCACGTTCGGGCAGGGAATAATGGAAGCTTTCTTT